The 30 T cell receptor beta chains listed next were all sequenced from one sample in a study of chemoradiotherapy in HPV16-positive cancers. Using immunoSEQ multiplex PCR, the repertoire was profiled, and TCRdb retains in-frame clones only, with some absent. The top ten hold about 6.1% of the sample, which has 1,500 to 2,000 clones, 82% seen once. The specimen was tumor tissue, collected from a patient who underwent chemoradiotherapy. The source is a human donor with HPV-associated anogenital cancer.

The chain couples TRBV18 to TRBJ2-2, with D unclear. The V and J ends lost 1 base and 5 bases respectively, with 5 bases between them. The CDR3 has 13 residues. CDR1 and CDR2 from the germline V gene are KGHSH and LQKENI. The CDR3 DNA is TGTGCCAGCTCACCACAGGTTACCGGGGAGCTGTTTTTT. Translation: CASSPQVTGELFF.

This clone has just a few counts. The gene calls are TRBV28 and TRBJ1-2, with 9 bases fitting TRBD1. Germline V lookup: CDR1 MDHEN, CDR2 SYDVKM. This CDR3 contains 16 residues. Trimming took 5 bases from V and 4 from J; bases not matched to a gene: 11. CDR3: CASSPGTGTGTYGYTF. CDR3 coding DNA: TGTGCCAGCAGTCCAGGAACCGGGACAGGGACCTATGGCTACACCTTC.

The chain couples TRBV4-2 to TRBJ2-3; 10 bases are shared with TRBD2. CDR3 length: 15 residues. Germline-derived CDR1 and CDR2 are LGHNA and YNFKEQ. Trimming took 5 bases from V and 4 from J; bases not matched to a gene: 6. CDR3 region: CASSESGGAPDTQYF. Here the CDR3 DNA reads TGTGCCAGCAGCGAGAGCGGGGGGGCCCCAGATACGCAGTATTTT.

This CDR3 reads CASSLVASGTDTQYF. The CDR3, as DNA: TGTGCCAGCAGCTTAGTAGCTAGCGGCACAGATACGCAGTATTTT. This rearrangement joins TRBV7-9 to TRBJ2-3; TRBD2 is a possible D gene (6 bases). Trimming took off 1 base at V and 1 base at J, with 9 bases between the two ends. This CDR3 has 15 amino acids. Germline V gene lookup returns CDR1 SEHNR and CDR2 FQNEAQ (reference sequence).

The CDR3: CAWSVAPPAAFF. CDR3 DNA sequence: TGTGCCTGGAGTGTAGCCCCCCCGGCAGCTTTCTTT. The chain couples TRBV30 to TRBJ1-1; the D is unclear. Germline V gene lookup returns CDR1 GTSNPN and CDR2 SVGIG (reference sequence). The CDR3 covers 12 residues. V was cut by 0 bases and J by 10 bases, with 12 bases left in between.

The CDR3 coding sequence is TGCGCCAGCAGCGGAGCGGGGACGTACAATGAGCAGTTCTTC. This codes for CASSGAGTYNEQFF. The rearrangement uses TRBV5-1 and TRBJ2-1, with TRBD2 identical over 7 bases. The CDR3 spans 14 residues. The junction had 5 bases not matched to a gene; V was cut back by 4 bases and J by 4 bases. Germline loops: CDR1 SGHRS, CDR2 YFSETQ.

There are a few counts of this clone. The chain is built from TRBV5-6 and TRBJ2-3, with TRBD2 matching 11 bases. The CDR3 contains 15 residues. The V segment lost 3 bases and the J segment 11 bases; nucleotides outside the gene matches: 11. The germline gives CDR1 SGHDT, CDR2 YYEEEE. The CDR3, as DNA: TGTGCCAGCAGCTCATGGGCTAGCGGGGGGCCCGGGCAGTATTTT. The encoded protein is CASSSWASGGPGQYF.

The rearrangement links TRBV2 to TRBJ2-3; TRBD2 matches at 8 bases. CDR3 length equals 14 residues. Germline V CDR1 and CDR2: SNHLY, FYNNEI. V shed 6 bases, J shed 2 bases, and the junction held 4 bases outside the gene matches. The CDR3 protein is CASSVAGTTDTQYF. The CDR3 region has the DNA TGTGCCAGCAGCGTAGCGGGGACCACAGATACGCAGTATTTT.

The chain couples TRBV7-3 to TRBJ2-5; D perhaps matches TRBD2 (5 bases). The V end lost 2 bases, the J end lost 5 bases, and 15 bases lay between the germline ends. Germline CDR1 and CDR2: SGHTA and FQGTGA. The CDR3 length is 15 residues. In nucleotides, the CDR3 is TGTGCCAGCAGCTTACTAGGCGGAGGAGACGAGACCCAGTACTTC. It encodes CASSLLGGGDETQYF.

V gene TRBV5-5 combines with J gene TRBJ1-5; no clear D gene. Trimming shortened V by 0 bases and J by 0 bases, and 7 bases separated the two germline ends. CDR1 SGHKS and CDR2 YYEKEE come from the germline V gene (reference sequence). There are 15 residues in the CDR3. In nucleotides, the CDR3 is TGTGCCAGCAGCTTGGAGAGTGATAGCAATCAGCCCCAGCATTTT. Residues: CASSLESDSNQPQHF.

The chain links TRBV5-1 to TRBJ2-1, with D possibly matching TRBD2 (5 bases). The CDR3 is made up of 15 amino acids. V lost 4 bases and J lost 3, with 14 bases in between. In germline, CDR1 is SGHRS, CDR2 YFSETQ. The DNA of the CDR3 is TGCGCCAGCAGCCTCGGGGAGCCGGGCTACAATGAGCAGTTCTTC. Encoded protein: CASSLGEPGYNEQFF.

A remark on this clone: Relative to the germline gene, one junction end is altered; a read error may explain this. The chain couples TRBV5-6 to TRBJ2-5; D may match TRBD1 or TRBD2 (5 bases each). CDR3 size: 13 residues. Germline V CDR1 and CDR2: SGHDT, YYEEEE. Here the CDR3 reads CASSLLPGAESNF. The CDR3 DNA follows: TGTGCCAGCAGCCTCCTCCCCGGGGCGGAGAGCAACTTC.

This clone occurred a few times. V gene TRBV13 combines with J gene TRBJ1-2; possible D gene TRBD1, 5 bases. V dropped 1 base and J dropped 0 bases, with 18 bases sitting between them. This CDR3 has 18 amino acids. The V gene's germline CDR1 is PRHDT and CDR2 FYEKMQ (reference sequence). The CDR3 loop reads CASSLEDSSRESNYGYTF. DNA for the CDR3: TGTGCCAGCAGCTTAGAAGACAGCTCCCGCGAATCTAACTATGGCTACACCTTC. The full variable domain, in which reference TRBV13 and TRBJ1-2 provide the parts outside the CDR3, is AAGVIQSPRHLIKEKRETATLKCYPIPRHDTVYWYQQGPGQDPQFLISFYEKMQSDKGSIPDRFSAQQFSDYHSELNMSSLELGDSALYFCASSLEDSSRESNYGYTFGSGTRLTVV.

V is TRBV27 and J is TRBJ1-2, with 9 bases that match TRBD1. The junction had 1 base not matched to a gene; V was cut back by 2 bases and J by 6 bases. This CDR3 region has 13 residues. Germline CDR1 reads MNHEY; CDR2 reads SMNVEV (reference sequence). The CDR3 loop is CASSLGQGNGYTF. Written as DNA, the CDR3 is TGTGCCAGCAGTTTAGGACAGGGGAATGGCTACACCTTC.

The V and J genes are TRBV7-6 and TRBJ2-2; a weak D match, TRBD1 (6 bases). The CDR3 is 16 residues long. The V and J ends lost 1 base and 6 bases respectively, with 15 bases between them. CDR1 is SGHVS, CDR2 FNYEAQ, per germline. The CDR3 sequence is CASSLVGAPMPGELFF. CDR3 DNA: TGTGCCAGCAGCTTAGTGGGGGCCCCTATGCCCGGGGAGCTGTTTTTT.

The gene calls are TRBV5-8 and TRBJ2-3, with D possibly being TRBD1 or TRBD2 (6 bases each). CDR1 and CDR2 (germline): SGHTS, YDEGEE. The CDR3 consists of 14 residues. The ends were cut back, 0 bases at V and 6 bases at J, with 11 bases in the middle. The CDR3 loop reads CASSLGLGGDTQYF. CDR3 coding DNA: TGTGCCAGCAGCTTGGGCCTGGGGGGCGATACGCAGTATTTT.

The chain has TRBV27 and TRBJ1-3; unclear D gene. The V gene's germline CDR1 is MNHEY and CDR2 SMNVEV (reference sequence). The length of the CDR3 is 16 residues. Between the trimmed V and J ends, which lost 0 bases and 0 bases, there was a span of 9 bases. CDR3: CASSLSSPFSGNTIYF. Here the CDR3 DNA reads TGTGCCAGCAGTTTATCCTCGCCCTTCTCTGGAAACACCATATATTTT.

To note about this clone: The same CDR3 also results from other DNA sequences found in this sample. The J gene is TRBJ2-7, the V gene TRBV5-8, with 8 positions matching TRBD1. Trimming removed 2 bases from V and 4 bases from J; junction bases left unmatched: 5. CDR1 is SGHTS and CDR2 is YDEGEE in the germline V gene. This CDR3 is 14 amino acids long. The CDR3 nucleotides read TGTGCCAGCAGCTTTGGGACAGGAGAATACGAGCAGTACTTC. Translation gives CASSFGTGEYEQYF.

J is TRBJ1-6 and V is TRBV30, with D hard to call. Germline values: CDR1 GTSNPN, CDR2 SVGIG (reference sequence). The CDR3 extends over 11 amino acids. Between the trimmed V and J ends, which lost 3 bases and 7 bases, there was a span of 4 bases. CDR3 DNA sequence: TGTGCCTGGAGCCAGAATTCACCCCTCCACTTT. It specifies CAWSQNSPLHF.

The chain has TRBV21-1 and TRBJ2-3; the listed D gene, TRBD2, was not tested against the DNA. TRBV21-1 is given as a pseudogene. The CDR3 is 15 residues long. Here the CDR3 DNA reads TGTGCCAGCAGGATTCTAGCGGGGTGCACAGATACGCAGTATTTT. Residues: CASRILAGCTDTQYF.

The gene calls are TRBV21-1 and TRBJ2-7. TRBV21-1 is described as a pseudogene. The CDR3 loop spans 16 amino acids. CDR3 nucleotide sequence: TGTGCCAGCAGCAAAGGGGCCCCGGACGGATCCTACGAGCAGTACGTC. Translated, it gives CASSKGAPDGSYEQYV.

The chain carries TRBV4-1 and TRBJ2-3, with TRBD1 as a possible D gene (6 bases). Looked up from germline, CDR1 is MGHRA and CDR2 is YSYEKL. The CDR3 runs 16 residues. V gave up 4 bases and J gave up 0 bases, with 14 bases separating them. The CDR3 loop is CASSPGTQTSTDTQYF. CDR3 sequence (DNA): TGCGCCAGCAGCCCAGGGACACAAACTAGCACAGATACGCAGTATTTT.

This chain connects TRBV5-6 to TRBJ2-7, with 7 bases that match TRBD1. The CDR3 is 13 residues long. In germline, CDR1 is SGHDT, CDR2 YYEEEE. With 6 bases clipped from V and 6 bases from J, the junction kept 9 bases outside the gene matches. CDR3 in DNA: TGTGCCAGCACGTTGTATGGGACAGCCGAGCAGTACGTC. It yields the protein CASTLYGTAEQYV.

The genes are TRBV6-5 and TRBJ2-5; 9 nucleotides line up with TRBD1. Germline V gene sequence: CDR1 MNHEY, CDR2 SVGAGI. Losses at the gene ends were 5 bases for V and 5 bases for J; bases not matched to a gene: 6. CDR3 length: 14 residues. The CDR3 protein is CASSEQGAEETQYF. DNA of the CDR3: TGTGCCAGCAGTGAACAGGGGGCGGAGGAGACCCAGTACTTC.

This chain connects TRBV5-5 to TRBJ2-2; no firm D call. Germline CDR1 and CDR2: SGHKS and YYEKEE (reference sequence). Trimming cost V 0 bases and J 6 bases, with 18 bases left between them. This CDR3 has 17 residues. CDR3 coding DNA: TGTGCCAGCAGCTTGGACCTCCAAAAGGTCGGCGCCGGGGAGCTGTTTTTT. As protein: CASSLDLQKVGAGELFF.

V and J are TRBV11-2 and TRBJ2-5; either TRBD1 or TRBD2 may supply D (6 bases each). V lost 5 bases to trimming and J lost 4 bases, with 11 bases between them. Germline-derived CDR1 and CDR2 are SGHAT and FQNNGV. This CDR3 is built from 13 residues. DNA of the CDR3: TGTGCCAGCAGCCCGCCGGGGGCAGAGACCCAGTACTTC. Translation: CASSPPGAETQYF.

The rearrangement joins TRBV10-3 to TRBJ2-3; 8 nucleotides line up with TRBD1. V trimming: 2 bases; J trimming: 2 bases; junction bases outside the gene matches: 9. Germline CDR1 is ENHRY and CDR2 is SYGVKD. This CDR3 contains 17 residues. The CDR3 here is CAISEAGQERSTDTQYF. DNA for the CDR3: TGTGCCATCAGTGAGGCGGGACAGGAACGGTCCACAGATACGCAGTATTTT.

The chain recombines TRBV7-2 with TRBJ2-3; 11 nucleotides match TRBD2. The CDR3 is made up of 13 amino acids. Germline CDR1 is SGHTA and CDR2 is FQGNSA. V dropped 9 bases and J dropped 5; count of bases not matched to a gene: 4. CDR3 bases: TGTGCCAGTAGCGGGGGGGCCAAAGATACGCAGTATTTT. It specifies CASSGGAKDTQYF.

The rearrangement uses TRBV7-9 and TRBJ2-3; tentatively, D is TRBD2 (5 bases). Looked up from germline, CDR1 is SEHNR and CDR2 is FQNEAQ (reference sequence). The length of the CDR3 is 13 residues. Deletions cut 1 base from V and 6 bases from J, with 8 bases between. The CDR3 DNA sequence: TGTGCCAGCAGCTTAGGAGGACTTGATACGCAGTATTTT. It translates to CASSLGGLDTQYF.

The rearrangement uses TRBV10-2 and TRBJ2-1; D unresolved. CDR3 length: 13 amino acids. Germline CDR1 WSHSY, CDR2 SAAADI. V lost 5 bases and J 7 bases, leaving 12 bases between the germline ends. CDR3 region: CASSISGLNEQFF. In nucleotides, the CDR3 is TGCGCCAGCAGTATTAGTGGGCTGAATGAGCAGTTCTTC.